This note documents a single TCR beta chain sequence. The data stem from a study of early stage breast cancer tumors. Study background: Roughly 9.6-fold was the mean read coverage per sample.

V lost 1 base to trimming and J lost 5 bases, with 7 bases between them. Germline CDR1 and CDR2: SGHNT and YYREEE (reference sequence). The CDR3 is 13 residues long. Profiled with immunoSEQ multiplex PCR; TCRdb holds only in-frame clones, not every one. The data show fewer than 30,000 clones, about three fifths seen once. What was sequenced was breast tumor tissue. This clonotype was sampled from a person aged 45 to 60 with breast cancer. The chain is built from TRBV5-4 and TRBJ2-1; D unresolved. Written as DNA, the CDR3 is TGTGCCAGCAGCTTGAGTGGAGACAATGAGCAGTTCTTC. This codes for CASSLSGDNEQFF.